The rows below give T cell receptor beta chains drawn from one sample of a study of blood T cells in healthy people across ages. TCRdb fed the 5' RACE reads into MiXCR, producing one record per CDR3 protein. The data show about 1 million distinct CDR3 sequences, with 45% seen just once and approximately 17% held by the top ten. Sequencing input: blood. Receptors originate from a woman aged 60-75 years in good health. Each CDR3 is given with its conserved first and last residue. Fields, in order: J gene, clone size, D gene, V gene, CDR3 DNA, CDR3 protein. D genes are given only for firm matches. Some rows mark clone size as missing; the rest say once, few, many or name a class of expanded clone.

J: TRBJ2-7; size: -; D: -; V: TRBV14; DNA: TGTGCCAGCAGCCACAGGACGCACGGCGAGCAGTACTTC; CDR3: CASSHRTHGEQYF
J: TRBJ2-3; size: -; D: TRBD1; V: TRBV6-6; DNA: TGTGCCAGCAGTCTAACAGGGGGCAGGACAGATACGCAGTATTTT; CDR3: CASSLTGGRTDTQYF
J: TRBJ2-7; size: -; D: -; V: TRBV4-1; DNA: TGCGCCAGCAGCCAAGACGTCCTCTCCTACGAGCAGTACTTC; CDR3: CASSQDVLSYEQYF
J: TRBJ2-1; size: few; D: -; V: TRBV27; DNA: TGTGCCAGCAGCGACGTCTCCCCTGGGGAGCAGTTCTTC; CDR3: CASSDVSPGEQFF
J: TRBJ2-1; size: few; D: TRBD2; V: TRBV12-3/TRBV12-4; DNA: TGTGCCAGCACTACTAGCGGGAAATACAATGAGCAGTTCTTC; CDR3: CASTTSGKYNEQFF
J: TRBJ1-2; size: -; D: TRBD1; V: TRBV6-2/TRBV6-3; DNA: TGTGCCAGCAACCACCAGGGGGCTAACTATGGCTACACCTTC; CDR3: CASNHQGANYGYTF
J: TRBJ2-7; size: -; D: -; V: TRBV2; DNA: TGTGCCAGCAGTGAAGTGCACAATGAGCAGTACTTC; CDR3: CASSEVHNEQYF
J: TRBJ1-4; size: -; D: -; V: TRBV11-1; DNA: TGTGCCAGCAGCCCAGGACGGAGAGGGAAACTGTTTTTT; CDR3: CASSPGRRGKLFF
J: TRBJ1-2; size: -; D: -; V: TRBV6-5; DNA: TGTGCCAGCAGTTACTCAGTTAGTGATAGGGACCCAGTCCCATTCAGCTACACCTTC; CDR3: CASSYSVSDRDPVPFSYTF
J: TRBJ2-7; size: -; D: -; V: TRBV6-2/TRBV6-3; DNA: TGTGCCGGCAGTCGTCCAGGGACGTTCAGGTACGAGCAGTACTTC; CDR3: CAGSRPGTFRYEQYF
J: TRBJ1-1; size: few; D: -; V: TRBV27; DNA: TGTGCCAGCAGTTTAGTGACCGAGGGCTTGAACACTGAAGCTTTCTTT; CDR3: CASSLVTEGLNTEAFF
J: TRBJ2-3; size: -; D: -; V: TRBV29-1; DNA: TGCAGCGTTGCGGAGAGCACCCCAGATACGCAGTATTTT; CDR3: CSVAESTPDTQYF
J: TRBJ2-1; size: -; D: -; V: TRBV25-1; DNA: TGTGCCAGCATTGAGTCAGGCCATGAGCAGTTCTTC; CDR3: CASIESGHEQFF
J: TRBJ1-1; size: many; D: TRBD1; V: TRBV5-1; DNA: TGCGCCAGCAGCTTTACCGGGACAGGGGATCCTGACACTGAAGCTTTCTTT; CDR3: CASSFTGTGDPDTEAFF
J: TRBJ2-1; size: few; D: -; V: TRBV6-2/TRBV6-3; DNA: TGTGCCAGCAGTCGGAGCCCCAACGAAATATACAATGAGCAGTTCTTC; CDR3: CASSRSPNEIYNEQFF
J: TRBJ2-5; size: -; D: -; V: TRBV20-1; DNA: TGCAGTGCTAGAGAGGGGGCGGAGACCCAGTACTTC; CDR3: CSAREGAETQYF
J: TRBJ1-6; size: -; D: -; V: TRBV14; DNA: TGTGCCAGCAGCCAAGCCCAGGGTTGGTCACCCCTCCACTTT; CDR3: CASSQAQGWSPLHF
J: TRBJ2-1; size: -; D: TRBD2; V: TRBV9; DNA: TGTGCCAGCAGCCCCTGGGAGGGTCACAATGAGCAGTTCTTC; CDR3: CASSPWEGHNEQFF
J: TRBJ2-6; size: -; D: -; V: TRBV5-1; DNA: TGCGCCAGCAGGTTCGGGGCGGGGGCCAACGTCCTGACTTTC; CDR3: CASRFGAGANVLTF
J: TRBJ2-1; size: once; D: TRBD2; V: TRBV12-3/TRBV12-4; DNA: TGTGCCAGCAGTCCCGGGGGGGGGGGGCATTACAATGAGCAGTTCTTC; CDR3: CASSPGGGGHYNEQFF
J: TRBJ1-1; size: once; D: TRBD1; V: TRBV2; DNA: TGTGCCAGCAGGGAGTCGGGACAGCCTAACACTGAAGCTTTCTTT; CDR3: CASRESGQPNTEAFF
J: TRBJ1-1; size: -; D: TRBD1; V: TRBV25-1; DNA: TGTGCCAGCAGTGAATACGGGGGACAGGGGGCGACGGAAGCTTTCTTT; CDR3: CASSEYGGQGATEAFF
J: TRBJ1-5; size: few; D: -; V: TRBV10-3; DNA: TGTGCCATCAGACCCTCGGGGGCCGGCAATCAGCCCCAGCATTTT; CDR3: CAIRPSGAGNQPQHF
J: TRBJ1-6; size: -; D: -; V: TRBV20-1; DNA: TGCAGTGCTAGAGATCCCCAACGACCCCTCCACTTT; CDR3: CSARDPQRPLHF
J: TRBJ2-5; size: -; D: -; V: TRBV6-1; DNA: TGTGCCAGCAGTGAAATTGGGACCGGCCAAGAGACCCAGTACTTC; CDR3: CASSEIGTGQETQYF
J: TRBJ2-5; size: -; D: -; V: TRBV7-9; DNA: TGTGCCAGCAGCCAGCCCCTGGTGCAGTACTTC; CDR3: CASSQPLVQYF
J: TRBJ2-3; size: -; D: TRBD2; V: TRBV5-5; DNA: TGTGCCAGCAGCACATACCAGGGACTAGCGGCAGATACGCAGTATTTT; CDR3: CASSTYQGLAADTQYF
J: TRBJ2-5; size: -; D: TRBD1; V: TRBV6-6; DNA: TGTGCCAGCAGTCTCCGGACAGGGTTTGAGACCCAGTACTTC; CDR3: CASSLRTGFETQYF
J: TRBJ2-7; size: -; D: TRBD2; V: TRBV4-1; DNA: TGCGCCAGCAGCCAGGACGTAGCGGGGCTCTACGAGCAGTACTTC; CDR3: CASSQDVAGLYEQYF
J: TRBJ1-6; size: -; D: -; V: TRBV4-1; DNA: TGCGCCAGCAGCCCCGGACATGACCTTAATTCACCCCTCCACTTT; CDR3: CASSPGHDLNSPLHF
J: TRBJ2-3; size: -; D: -; V: TRBV11-2; DNA: TGTGCCAGCAGCTCCCCCGGGGTATCGTTGGATACGCAGTATTTT; CDR3: CASSSPGVSLDTQYF
J: TRBJ2-1; size: once; D: TRBD1; V: TRBV24-1; DNA: TGTGCCACCAGTGACGCGGGACAGGGACGAAACAATGAGCAGTTCTTC; CDR3: CATSDAGQGRNNEQFF
J: TRBJ1-1; size: -; D: -; V: TRBV7-9; DNA: TGTGCCAGCAGCTTAATGTGGGGGCAAGGCACTGAAGCTTTCTTT; CDR3: CASSLMWGQGTEAFF
J: TRBJ2-1; size: -; D: -; V: TRBV6-2/TRBV6-3; DNA: TGTGCCAGCAGTTTCTTAGCGCCCTATCCCGACAATGAGCAGTTCTTC; CDR3: CASSFLAPYPDNEQFF
J: TRBJ1-3; size: -; D: TRBD1; V: TRBV28; DNA: TGTGCCAGCACCTCTTTCGGAGACAGGGCAAACACCATATATTTT; CDR3: CASTSFGDRANTIYF
J: TRBJ2-5; size: -; D: TRBD1; V: TRBV11-2; DNA: TGTGCCAGCAGCGTCGACAGGGTGCCGTACAATGAGCAGTACTTC; CDR3: CASSVDRVPYNEQYF
J: TRBJ2-7; size: -; D: -; V: TRBV2; DNA: TGTGCCAGCACCGTAGACAGGAACTCCTACGAGCAGTACTTC; CDR3: CASTVDRNSYEQYF
J: TRBJ2-5; size: few; D: -; V: TRBV7-2; DNA: TGTGCCAGCAGCTTGCGCACTTCTACTAGCCCGCGAGGGGAGACCCAGTACTTC; CDR3: CASSLRTSTSPRGETQYF